This T cell receptor beta chain stems from a study of blood T cell repertoires in COVID-19. Study overall: In each case, the material was cDNA or gDNA derived from T cells, B-cell-depleted T cells, or PBMCs.

Assay: immunoSEQ multiplex PCR; the TCRdb copy retains only in-frame clones and omits some. This sample yields 110,000 or so clones, of which about 84% are seen a single time; around 1.5% belongs to the top ten. Trimming pared 5 bases from V and 3 bases from J, leaving 13 bases between. The V gene's germline CDR1 is SNHLY and CDR2 FYNNEI. CDR3 length: 14 residues. Sequences were obtained from peripheral blood. The chain has TRBV2 and TRBJ1-2, with D possibly matching TRBD1 (5 bases). The receptor's source is a man aged 50 to 60 with acute or convalescent COVID-19. CDR3 in DNA: TGTGCCAGCAGTCGGGGGTCCTATGACTATGGCTACACCTTC. Translating gives CASSRGSYDYGYTF.